The clone carrying this TCR beta chain was seen only a few times. Its cognate antigen is unknown. The data belong to a study of T cell repertoires in cytomegalovirus infection. Study observations and caveats: Cumulated frequencies of public TCR beta families served to identify carriers of CMV plus the relevant HLA.

MiXCR, run by TCRdb on the reads, gives a single entry per CDR3 protein. This table has about 770,000 distinct CDR3 sequences, 25% to 30% appearing once. The clonotype originates from a human donor in good health (CMV status not recorded). Some clones in this sample may be carry-over from other donors' samples. Sequences were derived from cultured CD8+ T cells from PBMCs, sampled from culture after CMV antigen stimulation.

For the CDR3, the DNA is TGTGCCAGCAGCTTAGCCAGGGCCAATGAGCAGTTCTTC. As protein: CASSLARANEQFF. The rearrangement links TRBV7-6 to TRBJ2-1; the D gene is possibly TRBD1 (5 bases). The CDR3 contains 13 residues. Trimming cost V 0 bases and J 6 bases, with 6 bases left between them. The germline V gene encodes CDR1 SGHVS and CDR2 FNYEAQ. The whole variable domain, remainder taken from reference TRBV7-6 and TRBJ2-1, is GAGVSQSPRYKVTKRGQDVALRCDPISGHVSLYWYRQALGQGPEFLTYFNYEAQQDKSGLPNDRFSAERPEGSISTLTIQRTEQRDSAMYRCASSLARANEQFFGPGTRLTVL.